This T cell receptor (beta chain) was retrieved from a study of cytomegalovirus exposure and HLA in healthy donors. Overall study findings and caveats: Previous analysis showed most TCR beta V segments were productive about 90% or about 30% of the time. Altogether, 150 to 200 TCR beta chains were recorded as cytomegalovirus-associated. Some V segments could not be told apart, so they were left out, TRBV6-2 and TRBV6-3 among them.

CDR3 size: 13 residues. Germline loops: CDR1 GTSNPN, CDR2 SVGIG (reference sequence). Trimming removed 1 base from V and 6 bases from J, with 9 bases in between. As for this clone: The antigen is unknown.

PCR used 60 Vbeta primers and 13 Jbeta primers. Sequencing used immunoSEQ multiplex PCR; TCRdb keeps in-frame clones, though not all of them. The repertoire holds around 100,000 clones, around two thirds seen once, with 3.5% to 4% in the top ten. The chain links TRBV30 to TRBJ2-2; the D is unclear. The specimen was PBMCs. This clonotype was obtained from a young man in good health and CMV-seropositive. CDR3 in DNA: TGTGCCTGGAGTGGAGCTGAGTCCGGGGAGCTGTTTTTT. Translation: CAWSGAESGELFF.